The T cell receptor (beta chain) described here comes from a study of T cell changes during pregnancy in multiple sclerosis. V lost 6 bases and J lost 7; bases outside the gene matches: 10. Germline assignment: CDR1 GTSNPN and CDR2 SVGIG (reference sequence). CDR3 size: 15 residues. This clone was counted a single time. The data were produced by immunoSEQ multiplex PCR, yet TCRdb's version contains in-frame clones alone and is incomplete. The table records 52,000 or so clones, 90% of them present only once. Sequences were derived from CD4+ T cells from peripheral blood mononuclear cells, sampled in the first trimester of pregnancy. This chain uses TRBV30 with TRBJ1-6, with 9 bases aligning to TRBD1. This TCR was recovered from a female donor with multiple sclerosis, enrolled in a pregnancy study. CDR3: CACRRAGTGNSPLHF. The CDR3 DNA reads as TGTGCCTGCAGGAGAGCAGGGACAGGGAATTCACCCCTCCACTTT.